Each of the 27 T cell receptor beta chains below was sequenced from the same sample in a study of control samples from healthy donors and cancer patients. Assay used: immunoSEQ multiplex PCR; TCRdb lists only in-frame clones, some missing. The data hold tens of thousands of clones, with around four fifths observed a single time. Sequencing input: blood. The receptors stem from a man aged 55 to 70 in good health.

The DNA for the CDR3 is TGTGCCAGCAGCTTGGGGTCCGGATCCAATCAAGAGACCCAGTACTTC. This codes for CASSLGSGSNQETQYF. The V and J genes are TRBV5-5 and TRBJ2-5; no clear D gene. The CDR3 covers 16 residues. Per germline, CDR1 SGHKS and CDR2 YYEKEE (reference sequence). Between the trimmed V and J ends, which lost 0 bases and 2 bases, there was a span of 14 bases.

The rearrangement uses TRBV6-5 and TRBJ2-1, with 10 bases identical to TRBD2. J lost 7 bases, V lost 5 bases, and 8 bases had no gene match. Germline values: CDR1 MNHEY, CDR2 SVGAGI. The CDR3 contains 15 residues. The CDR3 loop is CASSPQRGGLNEQFF. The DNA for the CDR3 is TGTGCCAGCAGTCCCCAGCGGGGGGGCCTTAATGAGCAGTTCTTC.

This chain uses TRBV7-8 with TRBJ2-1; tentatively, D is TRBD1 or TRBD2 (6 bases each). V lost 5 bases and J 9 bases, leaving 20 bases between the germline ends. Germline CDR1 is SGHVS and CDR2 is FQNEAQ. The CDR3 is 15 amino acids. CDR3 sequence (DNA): TGTGCCAGCAGCCCAAAGGGGGGCTACATCACTGAGCAGTTCTTC. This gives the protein CASSPKGGYITEQFF. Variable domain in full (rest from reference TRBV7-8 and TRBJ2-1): GAGVSQSPRYKVAKRGQDVALRCDPISGHVSLFWYQQALGQGPEFLTYFQNEAQLDKSGLPSDRFFAERPEGSVSTLKIQRTQQEDSAVYLCASSPKGGYITEQFFGPGTRLTVL.

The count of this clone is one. This CDR3 is CASSPGRLSNQPQHF. The CDR3 DNA follows: TGTGCCAGCTCCCCCGGAAGGCTTAGCAATCAGCCCCAGCATTTT. The chain couples TRBV18 to TRBJ1-5; the D is unclear. The germline V gene encodes CDR1 KGHSH and CDR2 LQKENI. The V gene lost 6 bases and the J gene lost 0 bases, with 12 bases spanning the gap. This CDR3 spans 15 amino acids.

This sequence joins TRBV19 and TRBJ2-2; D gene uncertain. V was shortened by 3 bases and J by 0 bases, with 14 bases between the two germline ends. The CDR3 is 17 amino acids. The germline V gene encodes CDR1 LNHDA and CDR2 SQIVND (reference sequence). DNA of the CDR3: TGTGCCAGTAGTATTCCACGGCGACGACCGAACACCGGGGAGCTGTTTTTT. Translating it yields CASSIPRRRPNTGELFF.

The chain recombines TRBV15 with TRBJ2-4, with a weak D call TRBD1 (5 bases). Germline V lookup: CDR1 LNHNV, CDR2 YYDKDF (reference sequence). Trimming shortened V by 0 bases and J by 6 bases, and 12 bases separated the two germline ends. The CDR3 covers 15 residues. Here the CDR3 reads CATSRDYAGINIQYF. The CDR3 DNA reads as TGTGCCACCAGCAGAGATTACGCAGGGATAAACATTCAGTACTTC.

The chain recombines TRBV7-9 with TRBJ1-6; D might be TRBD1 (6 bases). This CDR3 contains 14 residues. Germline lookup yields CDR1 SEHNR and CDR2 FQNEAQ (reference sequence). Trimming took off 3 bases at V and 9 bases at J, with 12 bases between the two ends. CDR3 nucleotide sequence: TGTGCCAGCAGCTTGGACAGTCGGAGTTCACCCCTCCACTTT. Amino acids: CASSLDSRSSPLHF.

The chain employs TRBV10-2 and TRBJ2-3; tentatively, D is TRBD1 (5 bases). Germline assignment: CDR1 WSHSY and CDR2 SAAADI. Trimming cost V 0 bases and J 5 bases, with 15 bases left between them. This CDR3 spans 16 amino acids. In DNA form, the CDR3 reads TGCGCCAGCAGTGAGTCGAGAAGGACCCAGGGAGATACGCAGTATTTT. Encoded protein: CASSESRRTQGDTQYF.

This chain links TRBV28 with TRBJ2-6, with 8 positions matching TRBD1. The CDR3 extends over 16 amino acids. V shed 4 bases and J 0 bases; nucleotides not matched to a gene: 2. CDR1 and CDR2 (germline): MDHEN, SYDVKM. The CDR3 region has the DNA TGTGCCAGCAGTTCGACAGGGGCCTCTGGGGCCAACGTCCTGACTTTC. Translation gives CASSSTGASGANVLTF. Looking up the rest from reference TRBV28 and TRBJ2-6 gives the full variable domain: DVKVTQSSRYLVKRTGEKVFLECVQDMDHENMFWYRQDPGLGLRLIYFSYDVKMKEKGDIPEGYSVSREKKERFSLILESASTNQTSMYLCASSSTGASGANVLTFGAGSRLTVL.

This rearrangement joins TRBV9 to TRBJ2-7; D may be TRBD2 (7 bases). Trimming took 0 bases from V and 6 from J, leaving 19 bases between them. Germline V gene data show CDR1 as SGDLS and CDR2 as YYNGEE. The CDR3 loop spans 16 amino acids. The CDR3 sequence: CASSVAGGGSGGEQYF. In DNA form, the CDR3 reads TGTGCCAGCAGCGTAGCTGGGGGCGGGAGCGGAGGCGAGCAGTACTTC.

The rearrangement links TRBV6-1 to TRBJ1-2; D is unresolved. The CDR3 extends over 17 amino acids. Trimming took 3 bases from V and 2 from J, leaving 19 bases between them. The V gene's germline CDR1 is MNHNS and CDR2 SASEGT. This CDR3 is CASSDTIAAWRNYGYTF. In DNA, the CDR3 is TGTGCCAGCAGTGATACCATTGCGGCCTGGAGAAACTATGGCTACACCTTC.

CDR3 amino acids: CASRRKDREYNEQFF. The CDR3, as DNA: TGTGCCAGCAGGCGAAAGGACAGGGAATACAATGAGCAGTTCTTC. The chain links TRBV7-9 to TRBJ2-1; 8 positions match TRBD1. V shed 6 bases and J 4 bases; nucleotides not matched to a gene: 8. The CDR3 totals 15 residues. The germline CDR1 and CDR2 sequences are SEHNR and FQNEAQ (reference sequence).

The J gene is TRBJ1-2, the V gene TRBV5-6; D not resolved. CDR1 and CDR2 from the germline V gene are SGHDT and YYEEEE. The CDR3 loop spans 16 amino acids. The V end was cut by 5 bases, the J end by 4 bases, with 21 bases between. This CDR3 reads CASSYLRLGGGYGYTF. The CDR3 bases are TGTGCCAGCAGTTATCTCCGTTTGGGAGGCGGCTATGGCTACACCTTC.

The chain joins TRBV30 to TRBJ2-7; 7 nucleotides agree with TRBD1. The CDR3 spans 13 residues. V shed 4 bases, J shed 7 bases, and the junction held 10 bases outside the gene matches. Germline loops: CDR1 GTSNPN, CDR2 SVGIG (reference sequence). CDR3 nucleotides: TGTGCCTGGACTGCCGAGGGGGCAGGGGAGCAGTACTTC. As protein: CAWTAEGAGEQYF.

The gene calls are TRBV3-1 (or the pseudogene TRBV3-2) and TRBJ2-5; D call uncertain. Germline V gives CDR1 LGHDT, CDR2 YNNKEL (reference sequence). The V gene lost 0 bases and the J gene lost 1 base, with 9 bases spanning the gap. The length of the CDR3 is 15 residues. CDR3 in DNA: TGTGCCAGCAGCCAAGACGGGTGGGTCCAAGAGACCCAGTACTTC. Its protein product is CASSQDGWVQETQYF.

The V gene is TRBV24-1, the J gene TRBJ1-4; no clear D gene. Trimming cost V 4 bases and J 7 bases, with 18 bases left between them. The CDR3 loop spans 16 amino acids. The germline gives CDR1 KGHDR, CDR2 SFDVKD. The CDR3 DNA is TGTGCCACCAGTGACCCCCGTCGGGGTCCCTCTGAAAAACTGTTTTTT. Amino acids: CATSDPRRGPSEKLFF.

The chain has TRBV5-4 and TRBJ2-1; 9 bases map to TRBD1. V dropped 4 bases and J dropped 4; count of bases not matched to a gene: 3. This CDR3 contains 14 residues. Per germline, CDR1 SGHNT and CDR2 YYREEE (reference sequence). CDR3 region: CASSNGQGYNEQFF. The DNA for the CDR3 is TGTGCCAGCAGCAATGGACAGGGGTACAATGAGCAGTTCTTC.

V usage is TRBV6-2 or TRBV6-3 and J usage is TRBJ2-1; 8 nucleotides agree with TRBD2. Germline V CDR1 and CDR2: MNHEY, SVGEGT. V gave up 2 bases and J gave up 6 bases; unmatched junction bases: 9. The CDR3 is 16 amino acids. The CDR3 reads CASSYGPSGGFNEQFF. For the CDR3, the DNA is TGTGCCAGCAGTTACGGGCCCAGCGGGGGATTCAATGAGCAGTTCTTC.

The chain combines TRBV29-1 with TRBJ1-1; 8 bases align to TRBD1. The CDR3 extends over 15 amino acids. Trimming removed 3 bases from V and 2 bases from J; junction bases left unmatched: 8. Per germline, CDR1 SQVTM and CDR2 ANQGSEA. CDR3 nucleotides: TGCAGCGTTGAGTCGGACAGGGTAATAAACACTGAAGCTTTCTTT. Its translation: CSVESDRVINTEAFF.

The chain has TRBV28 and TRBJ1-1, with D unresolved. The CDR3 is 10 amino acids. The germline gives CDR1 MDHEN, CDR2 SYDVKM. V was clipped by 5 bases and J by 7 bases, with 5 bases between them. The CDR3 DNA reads TGTGCCAGCAGTCCCATTGAAGCTTTCTTT. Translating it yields CASSPIEAFF.

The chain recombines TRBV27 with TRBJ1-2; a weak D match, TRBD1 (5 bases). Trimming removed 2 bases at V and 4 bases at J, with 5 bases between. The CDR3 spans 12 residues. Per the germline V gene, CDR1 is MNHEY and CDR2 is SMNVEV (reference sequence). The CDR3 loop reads CASSLRGYGYTF. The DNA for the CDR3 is TGTGCCAGCAGTTTAAGGGGCTATGGCTACACCTTC.

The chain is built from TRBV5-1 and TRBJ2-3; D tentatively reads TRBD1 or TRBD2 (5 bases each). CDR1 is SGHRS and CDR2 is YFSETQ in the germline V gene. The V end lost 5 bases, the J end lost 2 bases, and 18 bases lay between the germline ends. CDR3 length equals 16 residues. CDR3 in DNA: TGCGCCAGCAGGGGTGCTGGGGGTTGGGCCACAGATACGCAGTATTTT. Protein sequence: CASRGAGGWATDTQYF.

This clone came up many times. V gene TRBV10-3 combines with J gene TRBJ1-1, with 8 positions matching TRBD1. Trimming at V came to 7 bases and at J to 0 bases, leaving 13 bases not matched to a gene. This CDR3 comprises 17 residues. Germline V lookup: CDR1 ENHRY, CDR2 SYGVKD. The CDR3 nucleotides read TGTGCCATCAAAACTGGGGACAGGACTACTATGAACACTGAAGCTTTCTTT. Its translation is CAIKTGDRTTMNTEAFF.

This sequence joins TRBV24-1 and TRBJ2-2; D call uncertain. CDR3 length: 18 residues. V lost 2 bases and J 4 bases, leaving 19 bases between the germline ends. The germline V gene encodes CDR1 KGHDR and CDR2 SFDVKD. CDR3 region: CATSDYPRSPRGTGELFF. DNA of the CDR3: TGTGCCACCAGTGATTACCCCCGAAGCCCACGAGGCACCGGGGAGCTGTTTTTT.

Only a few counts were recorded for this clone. CDR3 DNA: TGTGCCAGCAGCCTCTTGGGACAGGGTGGTGAGCAGTACTTC. It encodes CASSLLGQGGEQYF. The chain recombines TRBV7-9 with TRBJ2-7; 9 bases are a match to TRBD1. CDR1 SEHNR and CDR2 FQNEAQ come from the germline V gene (reference sequence). The length of the CDR3 is 14 residues. The J segment lost 7 bases and the V segment lost 5 bases, leaving 9 bases of the junction unmatched.

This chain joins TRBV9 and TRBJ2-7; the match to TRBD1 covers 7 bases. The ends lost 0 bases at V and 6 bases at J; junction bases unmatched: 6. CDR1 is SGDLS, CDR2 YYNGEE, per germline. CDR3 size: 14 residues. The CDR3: CASSVAGTDGEQYF. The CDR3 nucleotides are TGTGCCAGCAGCGTAGCCGGGACAGATGGCGAGCAGTACTTC.

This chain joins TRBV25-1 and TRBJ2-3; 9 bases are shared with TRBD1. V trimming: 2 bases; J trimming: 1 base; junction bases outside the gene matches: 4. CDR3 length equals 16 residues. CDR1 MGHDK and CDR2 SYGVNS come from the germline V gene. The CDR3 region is CASSEVGTGRTDTQYF. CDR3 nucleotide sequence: TGTGCCAGCAGTGAAGTTGGGACAGGGCGCACAGATACGCAGTATTTT.